The 22 T cell receptor beta chains below were found in one sample sequenced in a study of T cell responses to AZD1222 COVID-19 vaccine. Sequenced by immunoSEQ multiplex PCR; TCRdb stores in-frame clones only, minus some. Seen here are 140,000 to 150,000 clones, about 92% observed once, and the top ten hold approximately 2%. Here the sequenced sample was peripheral blood, taken on day 0 of AZD1222 vaccination. These receptors were taken from an adult in good health.

This chain connects TRBV2 to TRBJ1-5; tentative D call: TRBD1 (5 bases). CDR3 size: 15 residues. Per germline, CDR1 SNHLY and CDR2 FYNNEI. The ends were cut back, 5 bases at V and 11 bases at J, with 22 bases in the middle. CDR3 sequence (DNA): TGTGCCAGCAGTCTACGGGACGGCAGAGGAGGGTCCCAGCATTTT. Its translation is CASSLRDGRGGSQHF.

DNA for the CDR3: TGTGCCAGCAGCGTTAGGGTGGCGGCTAATGAAAAACTGTTTTTT. Its translation is CASSVRVAANEKLFF. J is TRBJ1-4 and V is TRBV5-6; no definite D call. Germline V CDR1 and CDR2: SGHDT, YYEEEE. This CDR3 region has 15 residues. V lost 4 bases to trimming and J lost 3 bases, with 13 bases between them. Filled out from reference TRBV5-6 and TRBJ1-4, the complete variable domain reads DAGVTQSPTHLIKTRGQQVTLRCSPKSGHDTVSWYQQALGQGPQFIFQYYEEEERQRGNFPDRFSGHQFPNYSSELNVNALLLGDSALYLCASSVRVAANEKLFFGSGTQLSVL.

This chain links TRBV9 with TRBJ1-1; D is possibly TRBD1 (5 bases). The CDR3 covers 15 residues. CDR1 is SGDLS, CDR2 YYNGEE, per germline. The V end lost 4 bases, the J end lost 2 bases, and 15 bases lay between the germline ends. CDR3 residues: CASSPFDSSNTEAFF. The CDR3 nucleotides read TGTGCCAGCAGCCCTTTCGACAGTAGTAACACTGAAGCTTTCTTT.

This chain joins TRBV23-1 and TRBJ1-5, with D possibly matching TRBD1 (5 bases). TRBV23-1 is an ORF for which the function is uncertain. V dropped 0 bases and J dropped 2 bases, with 17 bases sitting between them. The CDR3 length is 18 residues. This CDR3 is CASSQSYPPGECNQPQHF. CDR3 DNA: TGCGCCAGCAGTCAATCGTATCCCCCGGGGGAGTGCAATCAGCCCCAGCATTTT.

V is TRBV6-5 and J is TRBJ1-2; TRBD1 agrees at 8 bases. Losses at the gene ends were 5 bases for V and 4 bases for J; bases not matched to a gene: 9. Germline V gene lookup returns CDR1 MNHEY and CDR2 SVGAGI. The CDR3 runs to 15 residues. CDR3: CASSKQGDLSYGYTF. The CDR3 DNA sequence: TGTGCCAGCAGTAAACAGGGGGATCTTAGCTATGGCTACACCTTC.

The V call is TRBV10-2, the J call TRBJ2-7; 7 bases line up with TRBD1. The V gene's germline CDR1 is WSHSY and CDR2 SAAADI. V lost 11 bases to trimming and J lost 0 bases; unmatched junction nucleotides: 7. The CDR3 is made up of 13 amino acids. CDR3 in DNA: TGCGCCGTCCGGGACAGACTCTCCTACGAGCAGTACTTC. It codes for CAVRDRLSYEQYF.

The chain links TRBV21-1 to TRBJ1-1; the listed D gene, TRBD1, was not tested against the DNA. TRBV21-1 counts as a pseudogene. This CDR3 region has 11 residues. CDR3 coding DNA: TGTGCCAGCAGCAGGGCCACTGAAGCTTTCTTT. Translating gives CASSRATEAFF.

The chain is built from TRBV4-1 and TRBJ1-5; 7 bases fit TRBD1. V dropped 1 base and J dropped 4; count of bases not matched to a gene: 10. There are 17 residues in the CDR3. Germline V gene data show CDR1 as MGHRA and CDR2 as YSYEKL. CDR3 DNA sequence: TGCGCCAGCAGCCAAGTAACCTTGGGACAGAAAAATCAGCCCCAGCATTTT. Residues: CASSQVTLGQKNQPQHF.

This clone came up a few times. The chain couples TRBV3-1 (or the pseudogene TRBV3-2) to TRBJ1-1; D not resolved. Germline V gene data show CDR1 as LGHDT and CDR2 as YNNKEL (reference sequence). V was pared by 6 bases and J by 4 bases, with 15 bases between. The CDR3 extends over 14 amino acids. The CDR3 spells CASSSMRQGTEAFF. The CDR3, as DNA: TGTGCCAGCAGTTCCATGCGTCAAGGCACTGAAGCTTTCTTT.

This clone was observed once. The rearrangement uses TRBV6-5 and TRBJ2-1; 11 nucleotides agree with TRBD2. CDR3 length: 16 amino acids. Germline V gives CDR1 MNHEY, CDR2 SVGAGI. V lost 2 bases, J lost 6 bases, and 6 bases stayed unmatched. CDR3 DNA sequence: TGTGCCAGCAGTTACCGAGCTAGCGGGGGGTCCAATGAGCAGTTCTTC. Residues: CASSYRASGGSNEQFF.

The J gene is TRBJ1-2, the V gene TRBV3-1 (or the pseudogene TRBV3-2); D ambiguous. V lost 1 base, J lost 1 base, and 7 bases lay in between. Germline CDR1 is LGHDT and CDR2 is YNNKEL (reference sequence). The CDR3 spans 14 residues. CDR3 protein: CASSQVGFNYGYTF. The CDR3 nucleotides read TGTGCCAGCAGCCAAGTAGGGTTTAACTATGGCTACACCTTC.

V usage is TRBV19 and J usage is TRBJ1-6; weak D call: TRBD1 (5 bases). The CDR3 spans 15 residues. Germline CDR1 is LNHDA and CDR2 is SQIVND (reference sequence). Trimming cost V 5 bases and J 5 bases, with 13 bases left between them. CDR3 sequence: CASSRGYSDNSPLHF. In DNA, the CDR3 is TGTGCCAGTAGTCGGGGGTATAGCGATAATTCACCCCTCCACTTT.

The V gene is TRBV29-1, the J gene TRBJ2-5, with 7 bases matching TRBD1. The CDR3 spans 13 residues. The germline gives CDR1 SQVTM, CDR2 ANQGSEA. V was pared by 7 bases and J by 2 bases, with 7 bases of the junction left unmatched. CDR3 DNA: TGCAGCGGCCGGGACAGCAGACAAGAGACCCAGTACTTC. Protein: CSGRDSRQETQYF.

The gene calls are TRBV18 and TRBJ2-1; D is unclear. Germline V gene lookup returns CDR1 KGHSH and CDR2 LQKENI. Trimming shortened V by 1 base and J by 8 bases, and 6 bases separated the two germline ends. The CDR3 covers 12 residues. CDR3 residues: CASSPLGDEQFF. The CDR3 DNA is TGTGCCAGCTCACCACTGGGCGATGAGCAGTTCTTC.

V usage is TRBV5-5 and J usage is TRBJ1-1; D is unclear. Trimming cost V 1 base and J 0 bases, with 7 bases left between them. CDR3 size: 14 residues. The V gene's germline CDR1 is SGHKS and CDR2 YYEKEE (reference sequence). The CDR3 DNA is TGTGCCAGCAGCTTGAGGCAGTTGAACACTGAAGCTTTCTTT. This sequence encodes CASSLRQLNTEAFF.

V usage is TRBV7-9 and J usage is TRBJ2-1; D tentatively fits TRBD1 or TRBD2 (5 bases each). The CDR3 consists of 16 residues. Looked up from germline, CDR1 is SEHNR and CDR2 is FQNEAQ (reference sequence). V dropped 5 bases and J dropped 5 bases, with 19 bases sitting between them. The chain's CDR3 is CASSDTTGPWDNEQFF. CDR3 in DNA: TGTGCCAGCAGCGACACGACGGGGCCCTGGGACAATGAGCAGTTCTTC.

This clone was detected only once. The V and J genes are TRBV4-2 and TRBJ2-1; D might be TRBD1 (5 bases). Trimming took 7 bases from V and 3 from J, leaving 13 bases between them. The germline V gene encodes CDR1 LGHNA and CDR2 YNFKEQ. The CDR3 has 14 amino acids. CDR3 protein: CASTQDRFYNEQFF. Here the CDR3 DNA reads TGTGCCAGCACACAAGACAGATTCTACAATGAGCAGTTCTTC.

V usage is TRBV5-1 and J usage is TRBJ2-3; D gene uncertain. V was clipped by 5 bases and J by 3 bases, with 13 bases between them. The CDR3 runs to 14 residues. CDR1 and CDR2 from the germline V gene are SGHRS and YFSETQ. This CDR3 is CASRLLGWTDTQYF. The DNA for the CDR3 is TGCGCCAGCAGGCTTCTAGGATGGACAGATACGCAGTATTTT.

The CDR3 DNA reads TGTGCCATCAGTGAGTCCAAAGACAGCCCTCTGGACTATGGCTACACCTTC. Encoded protein: CAISESKDSPLDYGYTF. The chain links TRBV10-3 to TRBJ1-2, with TRBD1 as a possible D gene (5 bases). This CDR3 contains 17 residues. Trimming took 0 bases from V and 3 from J, leaving 17 bases between them. CDR1 and CDR2 (germline): ENHRY, SYGVKD.

The chain combines TRBV11-2 with TRBJ2-7, with TRBD1 matching 8 bases. The CDR3 has 16 residues. The junction had 10 bases not matched to a gene; V was cut back by 3 bases and J by 3 bases. CDR1 SGHAT and CDR2 FQNNGV come from the germline V gene. The CDR3: CASSFPDRVGYYEQYF. CDR3 nucleotides: TGTGCCAGCAGCTTCCCGGACAGGGTCGGCTACTACGAGCAGTACTTC.

The chain employs TRBV5-5 and TRBJ1-3; D remains unclear. Trimming stripped 0 bases from V and 11 bases from J, with 24 bases between. Germline V gives CDR1 SGHKS, CDR2 YYEKEE (reference sequence). CDR3 size: 17 residues. CDR3: CASSLVLKDSLRRSIYF. CDR3 nucleotides: TGTGCCAGCAGCTTGGTACTGAAGGACTCCCTTCGGAGATCCATATATTTT.

The rearrangement uses TRBV27 and TRBJ1-2; a possible D gene is TRBD1 (5 bases). The CDR3 totals 13 residues. CDR1 and CDR2 from the germline V gene are MNHEY and SMNVEV (reference sequence). Trimming removed 2 bases at V and 6 bases at J, with 10 bases between. This CDR3 is CASSLRGGNGYTF. As DNA, the CDR3 is TGTGCCAGCAGTTTACGTGGGGGGAATGGCTACACCTTC.